The 21 T cell receptor beta chains below all came from one sample that was sequenced in a study of blood T cell repertoires in COVID-19. Measured with immunoSEQ multiplex PCR; TCRdb has only the in-frame clones, and not every one. The table has 300,000 to 450,000 clones, approximately 86% seen once. Sequencing was performed on peripheral blood. Receptors were obtained from a human donor in a cohort sampled during active COVID-19.

The chain links TRBV12-3 or TRBV12-4 to TRBJ2-6, with no clear D. The V end was cut by 6 bases, the J end by 1 base, with 4 bases between. The CDR3 has 13 residues. The CDR3 DNA is TGTGCCAGCAGCAATTCTGGGGCCAACGTCCTGACTTTC. It specifies CASSNSGANVLTF.

The chain employs TRBV7-9 and TRBJ1-4; TRBD1 agrees at 8 bases. Looked up from germline, CDR1 is SEHNR and CDR2 is FQNEAQ (reference sequence). With V trimmed by 11 bases and J by 2 bases, 10 bases remained unmatched. The CDR3 covers 15 residues. The CDR3 loop reads CAAGTGHLTNEKLFF. The CDR3 DNA sequence: TGTGCCGCTGGGACAGGACACCTTACTAATGAAAAACTGTTTTTT.

This sequence joins TRBV4-2 and TRBJ1-1; 10 nucleotides line up with TRBD1. Germline V gene lookup returns CDR1 LGHNA and CDR2 YNFKEQ. The CDR3 totals 15 residues. The V gene end was trimmed by 3 bases and the J gene end by 2 bases; junction bases not matched to a gene: 3. The CDR3 coding sequence is TGTGCCAGCAGCCAGGCGACAGGGGGCAACACTGAAGCTTTCTTT. Translation gives CASSQATGGNTEAFF.

The rearrangement links TRBV24-1 to TRBJ2-7; D gene uncertain. This CDR3 spans 15 amino acids. From germline, CDR1 is KGHDR and CDR2 SFDVKD. Between the trimmed V and J ends, which lost 4 bases and 7 bases, there was a span of 19 bases. The CDR3 sequence: CATSDPQASDGEQYF. In nucleotides, the CDR3 is TGTGCCACCAGTGACCCCCAGGCCTCAGATGGGGAGCAGTACTTC.

The rearrangement links TRBV3-1 (or the pseudogene TRBV3-2) to TRBJ2-7; D remains ambiguous. The CDR3 spans 14 residues. V gave up 0 bases and J gave up 1 base, with 7 bases separating them. In germline, CDR1 is LGHDT, CDR2 YNNKEL (reference sequence). Written as DNA, the CDR3 is TGTGCCAGCAGCCAAGATCGGTATTCCTACGAGCAGTACTTC. Translated, it gives CASSQDRYSYEQYF.

CDR3 sequence reads: CAMLDRGYEKLFF. For the CDR3, the DNA is TGCGCCATGCTAGACAGGGGTTACGAAAAACTGTTTTTT. The chain recombines TRBV10-1 with TRBJ1-4, with 8 bases that match TRBD1. The CDR3 covers 13 residues. Germline loops: CDR1 WNHNN, CDR2 SYGVQD (reference sequence). Trimming at V came to 10 bases and at J to 8 bases, leaving 9 bases not matched to a gene.

V gene TRBV19 combines with J gene TRBJ1-6; D is unresolved. V lost 6 bases and J 8 bases, leaving 14 bases between the germline ends. The CDR3 is 14 residues long. The germline CDR1 and CDR2 sequences are LNHDA and SQIVND (reference sequence). The CDR3 loop is CASRLFQGDSPLHF. CDR3 nucleotide sequence: TGTGCCAGTAGACTCTTCCAAGGAGATTCACCCCTCCACTTT.

The CDR3 DNA follows: TGTGCCAGCAGCGACAGGGGTGGGGTCGAGCAGTACTTC. Translation: CASSDRGGVEQYF. The chain combines TRBV28 with TRBJ2-7; TRBD1 matches 8 bases. J lost 6 bases, V lost 6 bases, and 7 bases had no gene match. The CDR3 spans 13 residues. Germline-derived CDR1 and CDR2 are MDHEN and SYDVKM.

This clone showed up just a few times. J is TRBJ2-3 and V is TRBV7-9; 12 nucleotides align to TRBD2. V was clipped by 5 bases and J by 4 bases; unmatched bases: 4. Germline V gives CDR1 SEHNR, CDR2 FQNEAQ (reference sequence). The CDR3 is 15 amino acids. The CDR3: CASSRTSGEPDTQYF. Here the CDR3 DNA reads TGTGCCAGCAGCCGGACTAGCGGGGAACCAGATACGCAGTATTTT.

V and J are TRBV10-1 and TRBJ1-1; a weak D match, TRBD1 (6 bases). This CDR3 is 17 amino acids long. Germline assignment: CDR1 WNHNN and CDR2 SYGVQD (reference sequence). The V end was cut by 6 bases, the J end by 4 bases, with 24 bases between. The CDR3 reads CASRRGQGSLMGTEAFF. For the CDR3, the DNA is TGCGCCAGCAGGCGGGGGCAGGGCAGCTTGATGGGCACTGAAGCTTTCTTT.

This clone came up a few times. This sequence joins TRBV15 and TRBJ1-3, with D hard to call. The CDR3 is 15 amino acids. V was clipped by 5 bases and J by 0 bases, with 11 bases between them. Germline V gene sequence: CDR1 LNHNV, CDR2 YYDKDF (reference sequence). In nucleotides, the CDR3 is TGTGCCACCAGCCATTCCACACCCTCTGGAAACACCATATATTTT. This codes for CATSHSTPSGNTIYF.

This clone was seen only a few times. The rearrangement links TRBV16 to TRBJ1-6; D is unclear. V lost 5 bases and J 0 bases, leaving 5 bases between the germline ends. Per the germline V gene, CDR1 is KGHSY and CDR2 is FQNENV. The CDR3 covers 14 residues. The CDR3: CASSFISYNSPLHF. The CDR3 DNA reads as TGTGCCAGCAGCTTTATCTCCTATAATTCACCCCTCCACTTT.

This clone was seen once. DNA of the CDR3: TGCGCCAGCAGCTTGGCCGTAGCGGGAGAGGGTGAGCAGTTCTTC. It is translated as CASSLAVAGEGEQFF. The V and J genes are TRBV5-1 and TRBJ2-1, with 9 bases aligning to TRBD2. Trimming removed 0 bases from V and 9 bases from J; junction bases left unmatched: 7. This CDR3 spans 15 amino acids. Germline lookup yields CDR1 SGHRS and CDR2 YFSETQ.

This clone came up a few times. The CDR3 loop reads CASSPRAYEQYF. In DNA form, the CDR3 reads TGTGCCAGCAGCCCTCGAGCCTACGAGCAGTACTTC. The chain couples TRBV7-3 to TRBJ2-7; the D is unclear. Germline loops: CDR1 SGHTA, CDR2 FQGTGA. V was pared by 5 bases and J by 2 bases, with 7 bases between. The CDR3 consists of 12 residues.

This sequence joins TRBV3-1 (or the pseudogene TRBV3-2) and TRBJ2-1; 7 bases are a match to TRBD2. Germline V CDR1 and CDR2: LGHDT, YNNKEL (reference sequence). The junction had 3 bases not matched to a gene; V was cut back by 0 bases and J by 10 bases. This CDR3 has 13 residues. The CDR3 nucleotides are TGTGCCAGCAGCCAAGATGGGAGGGACGAGCAGTTCTTC. This sequence encodes CASSQDGRDEQFF.

V is TRBV14 and J is TRBJ1-2; 7 bases are a match to TRBD1. The length of the CDR3 is 15 residues. V lost 4 bases, J lost 4 bases, and 9 bases stayed unmatched. In germline, CDR1 is SGHDN, CDR2 FVKESK. The CDR3 bases are TGTGCCAGCAGCCTCCTAGGGACAGCGAGCTATGGCTACACCTTC. Translating gives CASSLLGTASYGYTF. The variable domain in full, completed from reference TRBV14 and TRBJ1-2, reads EAGVTQFPSHSVIEKGQTVTLRCDPISGHDNLYWYRRVMGKEIKFLLHFVKESKQDESGMPNNRFLAERTGGTYSTLKVQPAELEDSGVYFCASSLLGTASYGYTFGSGTRLTVV.

The rearrangement links TRBV7-8 to TRBJ2-7, with a tentative D call TRBD1 (5 bases). The germline V and J ends were trimmed by 5 bases and 2 bases, with 13 bases remaining between them. The CDR3 runs to 14 residues. The germline CDR1 and CDR2 sequences are SGHVS and FQNEAQ. CDR3 DNA: TGTGCCAGCAGCCCATGGGGCTCCACCTACGAGCAGTACTTC. This encodes CASSPWGSTYEQYF.

The chain has TRBV7-8 and TRBJ2-3; 10 nucleotides agree with TRBD2. J was trimmed by 4 bases and V by 2 bases; bases with no gene match: 12. Germline assignment: CDR1 SGHVS and CDR2 FQNEAQ. The CDR3 extends over 18 amino acids. This chain's CDR3 is CASSLRVVLAGVADTQYF. In nucleotides, the CDR3 is TGTGCCAGCAGCTTACGGGTAGTGCTAGCGGGAGTCGCAGATACGCAGTATTTT.

This rearrangement joins TRBV2 to TRBJ2-3, with TRBD2 matching over 10 bases. After removal of 9 bases from V and 6 bases from J, the junction contained 9 bases not matched to a gene. Germline values: CDR1 SNHLY, CDR2 FYNNEI. The CDR3 has 14 residues. The chain's CDR3 is CASDTSGEGDTQYF. The CDR3 DNA is TGTGCCAGTGATACTAGCGGGGAAGGGGATACGCAGTATTTT.

The chain uses TRBV30 and TRBJ2-6; D might be TRBD2 (7 bases). CDR1 is GTSNPN and CDR2 is SVGIG in the germline V gene (reference sequence). The CDR3 spans 15 residues. Trimming stripped 5 bases from V and 0 bases from J, with 11 bases between. This chain's CDR3 is CAWGRDNSGANVLTF. The CDR3, as DNA: TGTGCCTGGGGGAGGGACAACTCTGGGGCCAACGTCCTGACTTTC.

This clone has only one observation. The rearrangement joins TRBV27 to TRBJ2-3; no clear D. There are 15 residues in the CDR3. Looked up from germline, CDR1 is MNHEY and CDR2 is SMNVEV (reference sequence). Trimming cost V 4 bases and J 0 bases, with 11 bases left between them. Here the CDR3 DNA reads TGTGCCAGCAGTTCCCGGAGCACTAGCACAGATACGCAGTATTTT. It codes for CASSSRSTSTDTQYF.